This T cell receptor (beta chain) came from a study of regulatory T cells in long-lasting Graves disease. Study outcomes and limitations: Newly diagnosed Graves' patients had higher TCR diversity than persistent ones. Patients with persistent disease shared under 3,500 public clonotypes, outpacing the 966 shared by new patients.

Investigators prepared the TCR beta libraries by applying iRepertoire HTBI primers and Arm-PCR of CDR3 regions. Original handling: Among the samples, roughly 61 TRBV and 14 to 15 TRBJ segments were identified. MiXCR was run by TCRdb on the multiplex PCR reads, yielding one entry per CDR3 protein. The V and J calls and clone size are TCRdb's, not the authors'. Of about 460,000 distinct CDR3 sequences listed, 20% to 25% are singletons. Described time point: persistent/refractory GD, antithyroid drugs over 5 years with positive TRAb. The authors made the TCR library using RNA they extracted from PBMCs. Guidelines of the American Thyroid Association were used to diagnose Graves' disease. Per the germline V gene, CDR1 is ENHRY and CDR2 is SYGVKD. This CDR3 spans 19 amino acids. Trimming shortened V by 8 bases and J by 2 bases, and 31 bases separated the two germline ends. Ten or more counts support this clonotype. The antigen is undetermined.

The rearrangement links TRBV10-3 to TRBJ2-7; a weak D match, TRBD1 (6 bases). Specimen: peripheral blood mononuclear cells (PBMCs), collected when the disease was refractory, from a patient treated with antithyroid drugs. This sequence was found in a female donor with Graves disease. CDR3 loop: CAILAPARGIKKGAYEQYF. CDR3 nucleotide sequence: TGTGCCATCTTAGCGCCCGCCCGAGGGATCAAGAAGGGGGCCTACGAGCAGTACTTC.